Presented here are 5 T cell receptor beta chains from one specimen sequenced in a study of OX40 agonist ivuxolimab in advanced cancers. Profiled with immunoSEQ multiplex PCR; TCRdb holds only in-frame clones, not every one. The sample holds 25,000 to 40,000 clones, roughly 76% seen once. The sample consisted of CD4+ or CD8+ T cells sorted from blood, taken in a trial of the OX40 agonist ivuxolimab. These receptors were collected from an adult with an advanced solid tumor such as melanoma, head and neck, liver or kidney cancer.

The chain recombines TRBV9 with TRBJ1-1, with 9 bases fitting TRBD1. Germline-derived CDR1 and CDR2 are SGDLS and YYNGEE. The V gene end was trimmed by 3 bases and the J gene end by 7 bases; junction bases not matched to a gene: 4. CDR3 length: 13 residues. The CDR3: CASSAQGAYEAFF. The CDR3 DNA follows: TGTGCCAGCAGCGCACAGGGGGCCTATGAAGCTTTCTTT.

This chain joins TRBV6-1 and TRBJ1-1; D is unresolved. Germline V gene data show CDR1 as MNHNS and CDR2 as SASEGT. This CDR3 has 14 amino acids. Trimming removed 6 bases at V and 4 bases at J, with 15 bases between. The CDR3 here is CASRRAHTSTEAFF. CDR3 nucleotides: TGTGCCAGCAGGAGGGCCCACACGTCCACTGAAGCTTTCTTT.

This sequence joins TRBV28 and TRBJ1-1; possible D gene TRBD1, 5 bases. The CDR3 covers 13 residues. CDR1 MDHEN and CDR2 SYDVKM come from the germline V gene. Trimming stripped 8 bases from V and 6 bases from J, with 16 bases between. The CDR3 loop is CASQGFRDAEAFF. The CDR3 coding sequence is TGTGCCAGCCAGGGTTTTAGAGATGCTGAAGCTTTCTTT.

In its sample, this clone was seen once. The chain is built from TRBV7-2 and TRBJ1-5; the D is unclear. The CDR3 consists of 14 residues. CDR1 is SGHTA and CDR2 is FQGNSA in the germline V gene. The V and J ends lost 2 bases and 9 bases respectively, with 14 bases between them. The CDR3 DNA reads as TGTGCCAGCAGCTTATCCGGGCCAGCTGGGCCCCAGCATTTT. Its protein is CASSLSGPAGPQHF.

A few counts support this clone. The genes are TRBV4-2 and TRBJ2-3, with 13 bases lining up with TRBD2. The V gene's germline CDR1 is LGHNA and CDR2 YNFKEQ. With V trimmed by 0 bases and J by 4 bases, 10 bases remained unmatched. This CDR3 has 19 residues. As DNA, the CDR3 is TGTGCCAGCAGCCAAGATGGGTGGACTAGCGGGAGACGGCCAGATACGCAGTATTTT. Translated: CASSQDGWTSGRRPDTQYF.